The present TCR beta chain was sequenced within a study of cytomegalovirus exposure and HLA in healthy donors. This CDR3 is 14 amino acids long. CDR1 is SGHDN, CDR2 FVKESK, per germline. Primers included in the PCR were 60 Vbeta and 13 Jbeta primers. The repertoire was sequenced with immunoSEQ multiplex PCR; TCRdb's copy has only in-frame clones and lacks some. The profile shows over 70,000 clones, around three quarters of them singletons. The count of this clone is one. This TCR was recovered from a male donor in good health and CMV-seronegative. The sequenced sample consisted of PBMCs. The chain is built from TRBV14 and TRBJ2-5; TRBD1 agrees at 7 bases. The end of the DNA fits TRBJ2-7 better, so the J call may be wrong. For the CDR3, the DNA is TGTGCCAGCAGCCAATACAGGGGAACCTACGAGCAGTACTTC. It yields the protein CASSQYRGTYEQYF.